The 11 T cell receptor beta chains listed next were all sequenced from one sample in a study of blood T cells in healthy people across ages. The second PCR ran 7 to 11 cycles with a sample-barcoded 5' primer and J-beta primers. TCRdb independently ran MiXCR on the 5' RACE reads; one entry per CDR3 protein. The repertoire includes about 590,000 distinct CDR3 sequences, 25% to 30% of them detected once, and approximately 15% sits in the top ten. Sequenced sample: blood. The receptors were sampled from a woman over 75 in good health.

This clonotype was recorded at least ten times. This chain links TRBV20-1 with TRBJ2-7, with TRBD2 identical over 11 bases. Germline V lookup: CDR1 DFQATT, CDR2 SNEGSKA (reference sequence). CDR3 size: 15 residues. Losses at the gene ends were 5 bases for V and 6 bases for J; bases not matched to a gene: 12. The CDR3 nucleotides read TGCAGTGCTTGCTTAGCGGGGGGGCGTTTTAGCGAGCAGTACTTC. As protein: CSACLAGGRFSEQYF.

In regard to this clonotype: A clone one base away is much larger, so this may be a read error. The V and J genes are TRBV5-1 and TRBJ2-2; a possible D gene is TRBD1 (6 bases). This CDR3 is built from 15 residues. Per germline, CDR1 SGHRS and CDR2 YFSETQ. Written as DNA, the CDR3 is TGCGTCAGCAGCTTGGGCAGGGGAAACGCCGGGGAGCTGTTTTTT. Its translation is CVSSLGRGNAGELFF. Together with reference TRBV5-1 and TRBJ2-2, the CDR3 gives the full variable domain: KAGVTQTPRYLIKTRGQQVTLSCSPISGHRSVSWYQQTPGQGLQFLFEYFSETQRNKGNFPGRFSGRQFSNSRSEMNVSTLELGDSALYLCVSSLGRGNAGELFFGEGSRLTVL.

The V gene is TRBV7-6, the J gene TRBJ1-1, with 7 bases matching TRBD1. The CDR3 is made up of 14 amino acids. Germline V gives CDR1 SGHVS, CDR2 FNYEAQ. Trimming took 3 bases from V and 5 from J; bases not matched to a gene: 6. The DNA of the CDR3 is TGTGCCAGCAGCTTTGACAGGGTCGATACTGAAGCTTTCTTT. It yields the protein CASSFDRVDTEAFF.

This clonotype was recorded only once. The chain links TRBV20-1 to TRBJ2-1; no definite D call. V was pared by 5 bases and J by 0 bases, with 11 bases between. This CDR3 has 14 amino acids. Germline assignment: CDR1 DFQATT and CDR2 SNEGSKA (reference sequence). CDR3 amino acids: CSAPPLTSYNEQFF. The DNA for the CDR3 is TGCAGTGCTCCGCCCCTGACCTCCTACAATGAGCAGTTCTTC.

This clonotype was detected only a few times. This chain connects TRBV11-2 to TRBJ1-1, with TRBD1 as a possible D gene (6 bases). CDR3 size: 11 residues. Germline V gene lookup returns CDR1 SGHAT and CDR2 FQNNGV. V was clipped by 4 bases and J by 8 bases, with 8 bases between them. This CDR3 is CASSWTAEAFF. For the CDR3, the DNA is TGTGCCAGCAGCTGGACAGCAGAAGCTTTCTTT.

A note on this clonotype: A much larger clonotype is one base distant, so this may be a read error. J is TRBJ2-5 and V is TRBV5-6; 14 bases map to TRBD2. This CDR3 is 16 amino acids long. Germline V gene sequence: CDR1 SGHDT, CDR2 YYEEEE. CDR3 sequence reads: CASSPGLAGEQETRYF. CDR3 coding DNA: TGTGCCAGCAGCCCGGGACTAGCGGGGGAACAAGAGACCCGGTACTTC.

This clonotype has a handful of counts. V usage is TRBV10-3 and J usage is TRBJ1-1; tentative D call: TRBD1 (5 bases). Germline V gives CDR1 ENHRY, CDR2 SYGVKD. The length of the CDR3 is 14 residues. V shed 3 bases and J shed 6 bases, with 14 bases lying between them. The CDR3 DNA sequence: TGTGCCATCAGTGAAGAGGGACTCGGCGCTGAAGCTTTCTTT. Translated, it gives CAISEEGLGAEAFF.

Worth noting for this clonotype: One base away lies a much larger clone, so this may be a sequencing read error. The chain couples TRBV11-2 to TRBJ2-3; the D call may be TRBD1 or TRBD2 (5 bases each). The CDR3 is 14 residues long. Germline CDR1 and CDR2: SGHAT and FQNNGV. The CDR3 DNA follows: TGTGCCAACAGCTCCGGGGCTAGCACAGATACGCAGTATTTT. It encodes CANSSGASTDTQYF.

On this clonotype: A read error may be the cause here, since a much bigger clone is one base away. V usage is TRBV4-2 and J usage is TRBJ1-5, with TRBD1 matching over 7 bases. After removal of 0 bases from V and 5 bases from J, the junction contained 4 bases not matched to a gene. The CDR3 length is 15 residues. The V gene's germline CDR1 is LGHNA and CDR2 YNFKEQ. The CDR3 nucleotides read TGTGCCAGCAGCCAAGAGGGACAGAGCGATCAGCCCCAGCATTTT. Translation gives CASSQEGQSDQPQHF.

This clonotype occurred many times. The chain carries TRBV11-2 and TRBJ2-7, with 11 bases lining up with TRBD2. CDR3 size: 21 residues. CDR1 is SGHAT and CDR2 is FQNNGV in the germline V gene. The V gene end was trimmed by 4 bases and the J gene end by 0 bases; junction bases not matched to a gene: 20. The DNA for the CDR3 is TGTGCCAGCAGCTCCCTCACTAGCGGGGGCCAATACCGACCTTCCTCCTACGAGCAGTACTTC. The encoded protein is CASSSLTSGGQYRPSSYEQYF.

This clonotype was recorded only once. This chain uses TRBV5-1 with TRBJ2-1, with 10 nucleotides matching TRBD2. The CDR3 extends over 18 amino acids. V trimming: 3 bases; J trimming: 7 bases; junction bases outside the gene matches: 16. The germline CDR1 and CDR2 sequences are SGHRS and YFSETQ. In DNA form, the CDR3 reads TGCGCCAGCAGCTCGCCTCGGGTGAGCGGGGGGGCGCATAATGAGCAGTTCTTC. Translation gives CASSSPRVSGGAHNEQFF.